These 6 T cell receptor beta chains share one sample of origin, sequenced in a study of blood T cell repertoires in COVID-19. Generated by immunoSEQ multiplex PCR, the TCRdb table keeps only in-frame clones and is missing some. The sample shows some 200,000 clones, about 90% of them seen only once. The sequenced sample consisted of PBMCs or T cells enriched from blood (not recorded which). The receptors were gathered from a woman in her thirties who had recovered from COVID-19.

CDR3 sequence reads: CASSCRLANTGELFF. CDR3 nucleotides: TGTGCCAGCAGCTGTAGACTGGCGAACACCGGGGAGCTGTTTTTT. The V and J genes are TRBV3-1 (or the pseudogene TRBV3-2) and TRBJ2-2, with D hard to call. Trimming pared 5 bases from V and 0 bases from J, leaving 10 bases between. Per the germline V gene, CDR1 is LGHDT and CDR2 is YNNKEL (reference sequence). The CDR3 spans 15 residues.

The rearrangement links TRBV4-2 to TRBJ2-3, with 9 bases identical to TRBD2. This CDR3 has 16 amino acids. The germline V gene encodes CDR1 LGHNA and CDR2 YNFKEQ. The trim removed 0 bases at V and 3 bases at J, leaving 4 bases unmatched. CDR3 region: CASSQEIAGVTDTQYF. The DNA of the CDR3 is TGTGCCAGCAGCCAAGAAATAGCGGGAGTGACAGATACGCAGTATTTT.

This chain links TRBV7-2 with TRBJ2-2, with 14 bases aligning to TRBD2. V gave up 2 bases and J gave up 7 bases; unmatched junction bases: 6. There are 17 residues in the CDR3. Per the germline V gene, CDR1 is SGHTA and CDR2 is FQGNSA. CDR3 sequence reads: CASSLLTSGGADGELFF. CDR3 nucleotides: TGTGCCAGCAGCTTACTGACTAGCGGGGGGGCTGACGGGGAGCTGTTTTTT.

The CDR3 nucleotides read TGTGCCAGCAGCTTCCCTAGCGGGAGGGCTGAGACCCAGTACTTC. This sequence encodes CASSFPSGRAETQYF. The rearrangement links TRBV7-2 to TRBJ2-5, with TRBD2 matching 12 bases. The CDR3 is made up of 15 amino acids. V was pared by 3 bases and J by 5 bases, with 4 bases of the junction left unmatched. Germline loops: CDR1 SGHTA, CDR2 FQGNSA.

V gene TRBV15 combines with J gene TRBJ1-1, with TRBD1 matching over 8 bases. The germline V gene encodes CDR1 LNHNV and CDR2 YYDKDF (reference sequence). Trimming cost V 3 bases and J 4 bases; bases outside gene matches: 1. This CDR3 contains 13 residues. The CDR3 DNA reads as TGTGCCACCAGCAGGGACAGGGCCACTGAAGCTTTCTTT. It is translated as CATSRDRATEAFF.

The chain joins TRBV9 to TRBJ2-1; 8 bases align to TRBD2. This CDR3 region has 15 residues. The ends lost 3 bases at V and 4 bases at J; junction bases unmatched: 6. CDR1 and CDR2 (germline): SGDLS, YYNGEE. The CDR3 nucleotides read TGTGCCAGCAGCGCGAGACTAGCGATATACAATGAGCAGTTCTTC. As protein: CASSARLAIYNEQFF.